This T cell receptor beta chain was profiled in a study of tumor-infiltrating lymphocytes in primary liver carcinoma. Making TCR beta cDNA involved approximately 480 ng total RNA and a constant-region primer. Generation of the TCR beta libraries relied on three nested multiplex PCR rounds using slightly modified ARM-PCR. TRBV1-TRBV30 forward primers paired with a C-beta reverse primer drove the first two PCR rounds, 10 cycles each. TCRdb reprocessed the multiplex PCR reads via MiXCR and lists one record per CDR3 protein. The profile shows 75,000 or so distinct CDR3 sequences, more than 60% of them singletons. Total RNA and DNA came together from 20-30 mg of bulk tissue without cell sorting. Each sampled tumor had five separate regions taken from it. The V gene end was trimmed by 6 bases and the J gene end by 4 bases; junction bases not matched to a gene: 5. This CDR3 region has 14 residues. Per germline, CDR1 ENHRY and CDR2 SYGVKD.

A word on this clonotype: The target antigen is unknown. The CDR3 does not end in the conserved phenylalanine or tryptophan, so this is likely a read error.

Study-level points and caveats: Tumor-adjacent and tumor-blood pairs displayed less overlap than did pairs of tumor regions. All five tumor regions shared only about 8-25% of top clones.

The receptor's source is a man aged 35-49 years with primary liver carcinoma and hepatitis B virus infection. The V and J genes are TRBV10-3 and TRBJ1-1; 10 positions agree with TRBD1. The sequenced sample consisted of liver tumor tissue from sampling region 4. The subset was: tumor region T4, right-lateral pole. This chain's CDR3 is CAISEGQGGTEAFI. For the CDR3, the DNA is TGTGCCATCAGCGAAGGACAGGGGGGCACTGAAGCTTTCATT.